The clone carrying this T cell receptor beta chain was recorded once. No antigen is known for it. The entry originates in a study of shared clonotypes between healthy human individuals. Study-wide results and caveats: Non-shared clonotypes had lower generation probabilities than those shared by all four donors.

Repertoires were generated with immunoSEQ multiplex PCR, while TCRdb's copy carries only in-frame clones and drops some. The table lists fewer than 2.5 million clones, under 95% of them singletons. V lost 0 bases to trimming and J lost 4 bases, with 13 bases between them. Germline-derived CDR1 and CDR2 are MNHEY and SVGAGI. The CDR3 runs 16 residues. V usage is TRBV6-5 and J usage is TRBJ2-1; D remains ambiguous. Input material: naive CD4+ T cells from PBMCs. Subset denoted: CD45RA+ positively selected. The TCR originated in a man between 18 and 29 years old in good health. Some clones in this sample may be carry-over from other donors' samples. CDR3 nucleotides: TGTGCCAGCAGTTACTCCAGCGTGAGCGTTTACAATGAGCAGTTCTTC. Amino acid sequence: CASSYSSVSVYNEQFF.